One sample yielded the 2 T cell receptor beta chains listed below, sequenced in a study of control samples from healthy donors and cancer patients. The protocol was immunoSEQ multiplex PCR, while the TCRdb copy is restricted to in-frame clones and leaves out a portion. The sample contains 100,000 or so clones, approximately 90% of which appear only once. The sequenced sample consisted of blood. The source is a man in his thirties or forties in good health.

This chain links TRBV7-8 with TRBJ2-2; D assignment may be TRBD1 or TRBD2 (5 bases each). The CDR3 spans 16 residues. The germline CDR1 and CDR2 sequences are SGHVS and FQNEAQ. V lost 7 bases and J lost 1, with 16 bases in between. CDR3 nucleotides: TGTGCCAGCACCTCGGTACTGGGGGAGAACACCGGGGAGCTGTTTTTT. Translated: CASTSVLGENTGELFF.

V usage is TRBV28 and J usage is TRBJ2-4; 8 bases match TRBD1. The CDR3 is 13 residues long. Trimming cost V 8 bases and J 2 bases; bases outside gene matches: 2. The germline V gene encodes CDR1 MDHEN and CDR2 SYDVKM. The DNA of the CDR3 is TGTGCCAGCGGGACAGGCTCCAAAAACATTCAGTACTTC. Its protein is CASGTGSKNIQYF.